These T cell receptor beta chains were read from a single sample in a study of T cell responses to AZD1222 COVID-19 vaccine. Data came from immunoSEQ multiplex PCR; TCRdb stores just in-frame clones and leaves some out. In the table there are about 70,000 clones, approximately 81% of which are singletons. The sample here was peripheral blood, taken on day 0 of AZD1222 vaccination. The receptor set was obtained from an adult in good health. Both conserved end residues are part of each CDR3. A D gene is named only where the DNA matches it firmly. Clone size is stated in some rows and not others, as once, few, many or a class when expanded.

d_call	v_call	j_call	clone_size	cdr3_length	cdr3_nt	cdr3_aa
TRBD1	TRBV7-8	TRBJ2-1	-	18	TGTGCCAGCAGCTTAGCCAGGACAGGTCAGGCGGGCAAGGATGAGCAGTTCTTC	CASSLARTGQAGKDEQFF
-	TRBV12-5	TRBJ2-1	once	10	TGTGCTAGTGGATACAATGAGCAGTTCTTC	CASGYNEQFF
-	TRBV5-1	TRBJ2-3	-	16	TGCGCCAGCAGCTTGGAAGGTGGGAGCAGCGCAGATACGCAGTATTTT	CASSLEGGSSADTQYF
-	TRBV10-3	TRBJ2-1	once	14	TGTGCCATCAGTGACGCCAGGTCGGACAATGAGCAGTTCTTC	CAISDARSDNEQFF
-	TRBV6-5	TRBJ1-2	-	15	TGTGCCAGCAGACTCACCAGGGACACCTTCGACGGCTACACCTTC	CASRLTRDTFDGYTF
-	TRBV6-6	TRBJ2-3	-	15	TGTGCCAGCAGTTACGTCGGGGCAAGCACAGATACGCAGTATTTT	CASSYVGASTDTQYF
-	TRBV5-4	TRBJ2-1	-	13	TGTGCCAGCAGCTTCTTAGGAGACAATGAGCAGTTCTTC	CASSFLGDNEQFF
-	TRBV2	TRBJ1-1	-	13	TGTGCCAGCAGTGAAGGAAGTCGGGTTGAAGCTTTCTTT	CASSEGSRVEAFF
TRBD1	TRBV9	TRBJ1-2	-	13	TGTGCCAGCAGCGCGGGACAGCTCTATGGCTACACCTTC	CASSAGQLYGYTF
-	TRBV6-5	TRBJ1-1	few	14	TGTGCCAGCAGTCCCTTTCTACTGAACACTGAAGCTTTCTTT	CASSPFLLNTEAFF
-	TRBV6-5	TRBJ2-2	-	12	TGTGCCAGCAGCCGAAACACCGGGGAGCTGTTTTTT	CASSRNTGELFF
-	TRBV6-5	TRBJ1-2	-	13	TGTGCCAGCAGCCTCACAGGGCCCAGTGGCTACACCTTC	CASSLTGPSGYTF
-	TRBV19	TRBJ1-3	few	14	TGTGCCAGTAGGATACAGGGAGGCCGAAACACCATATATTTT	CASRIQGGRNTIYF
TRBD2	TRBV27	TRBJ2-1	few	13	TGTGCCACTAGCGGGAGCGGCTACAATGAGCAGTTCTTC	CATSGSGYNEQFF
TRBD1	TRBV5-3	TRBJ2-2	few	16	TGTGCCAGAAGATATGCTGGGACAGGGGTCACCGGGGAGCTGTTTTTT	CARRYAGTGVTGELFF
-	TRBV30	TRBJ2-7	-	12	TGTGCCTGGAGAGCTAGCAGCTACGAGCAGTACTTC	CAWRASSYEQYF
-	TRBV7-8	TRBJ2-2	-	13	TGTGCCAGCAGCATCTCTGGGCCCGGGGAGCTGTTTTTT	CASSISGPGELFF
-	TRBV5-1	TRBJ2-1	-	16	TGCGCCAGCAGCCCTCGCGGCGGGGACACGGTTTGGGAGCAGTTCTTC	CASSPRGGDTVWEQFF
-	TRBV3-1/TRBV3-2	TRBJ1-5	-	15	TGTGCCAGCAGCCAAGATCCGGTTGGCAATCAGCCCCAGCATTTT	CASSQDPVGNQPQHF
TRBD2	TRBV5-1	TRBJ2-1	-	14	TGCGCCAGCACAGAGCGGGGGATCTACAATGAGCAGTTCTTC	CASTERGIYNEQFF